These 32 T cell receptor beta chains originate from one sample sequenced in a study of regulatory T cells in long-lasting Graves disease (dated by TCRdb to about 2021). Library preparation was by multiplex PCR. Reads for this sample came from an Illumina HiSeq 4000. TCR beta libraries were built with iRepertoire HTBI primers and Arm-PCR amplification of CDR3 regions. TCRdb reworked the public reads: Q25 trimming with fastp, MiXCR clone assembly, productive beta chains retained. Every entry covers one CDR3 protein and lists the most common genes and DNA from its rows. The sample yields 350,000 to 500,000 distinct CDR3 sequences; around 15% were counted once. The biggest ten clones account for approximately 15% of the sample. Taken with the paper, the label for time point translates to: newly diagnosed GD, antithyroid drugs for less than 3 months. For both TCR sequencing and RNA sequencing, RNA was extracted from PBMCs in TRIzol.

Another study also made use of these data, one on T cells in Graves' hyperthyroidism and ophthalmopathy.

The source was peripheral blood mononuclear cells (PBMCs), collected at new diagnosis, from a patient treated with antithyroid drugs. These receptors originate from a woman aged 45 to 65 with Graves disease. Donor details come from another sample of the same person, matched by shared clones.

In regard to this clonotype: This may stem from a read error, because a much larger clone lies one nucleotide away. J is TRBJ2-7 and V is TRBV2, with a possible D match to TRBD1 (5 bases). The germline CDR1 and CDR2 sequences are SNHLY and FYNNEI. This CDR3 is 16 amino acids long. For the CDR3, the DNA is TGTGCCAGCAGTGAAGCGAAGGCAGGGTTTCGAGACGAGCAGCACTTC. Translation: CASSEAKAGFRDEQHF.

The J gene is TRBJ2-7, the V gene TRBV27; TRBD1 or TRBD2 may be the D gene (5 bases each). V shed 9 bases and J shed 5 bases, with 20 bases lying between them. This CDR3 comprises 14 residues. Germline loops: CDR1 MNHEY, CDR2 SMNVEV (reference sequence). The DNA for the CDR3 is TGTGCCAGTACACCCTACTGGGGGTCGAACGAGCAGTACTTC. Residues: CASTPYWGSNEQYF.

The V and J genes are TRBV5-1 and TRBJ2-1; 16 bases are shared with TRBD2. Germline V gene sequence: CDR1 SGHRS, CDR2 YFSETQ. The CDR3 sequence is 19 residues long. Trimming took 0 bases from V and 2 from J; bases not matched to a gene: 5. The CDR3 spells CASSLVGLAGGRTYNEQFF. In nucleotides, the CDR3 is TGCGCCAGCAGCTTGGTGGGACTAGCGGGAGGGCGGACCTACAATGAGCAGTTCTTC. The whole variable domain, remainder taken from reference TRBV5-1 and TRBJ2-1, is KAGVTQTPRYLIKTRGQQVTLSCSPISGHRSVSWYQQTPGQGLQFLFEYFSETQRNKGNFPGRFSGRQFSNSRSEMNVSTLELGDSALYLCASSLVGLAGGRTYNEQFFGPGTRLTVL.

At least ten counts were recorded for this clonotype. The chain uses TRBV7-9 and TRBJ2-1; possible D gene TRBD1, 6 bases. Germline V gene data show CDR1 as SEHNR and CDR2 as FQNEAQ (reference sequence). Trimming shortened V by 4 bases and J by 6 bases, and 19 bases separated the two germline ends. This CDR3 region has 16 residues. Written as DNA, the CDR3 is TGTGCCAGCAGCTCCCTCAGGGGCCCGTTGGGCAATGAGCAGTTCTTC. Translating gives CASSSLRGPLGNEQFF.

This clonotype has only a few counts. The chain recombines TRBV19 with TRBJ1-5; 9 nucleotides agree with TRBD1. The CDR3 is 14 amino acids. Germline assignment: CDR1 LNHDA and CDR2 SQIVND (reference sequence). Trimming took 3 bases from V and 5 from J; bases not matched to a gene: 2. The CDR3 DNA is TGTGCCAGTAGTATCTGGACAGGGGATCAGCCCCAGCATTTT. Protein: CASSIWTGDQPQHF.

This clonotype has at least ten counts. The chain is built from TRBV19 and TRBJ1-1; possibly TRBD1 for D (6 bases). Trimming removed 4 bases at V and 0 bases at J, with 12 bases between. The CDR3 is 15 residues long. Per germline, CDR1 LNHDA and CDR2 SQIVND (reference sequence). CDR3 DNA sequence: TGTGCCAGTAGTAAGGGGGGAGTCATGAACACTGAAGCTTTCTTT. It is translated as CASSKGGVMNTEAFF. The whole variable domain, filled in from reference TRBV19 and TRBJ1-1, reads DGGITQSPKYLFRKEGQNVTLSCEQNLNHDAMYWYRQDPGQGLRLIYYSQIVNDFQKGDIAEGYSVSREKKESFPLTVTSAQKNPTAFYLCASSKGGVMNTEAFFGQGTRLTVV.

The chain links TRBV2 to TRBJ1-5, with D hard to call. V lost 2 bases, J lost 0 bases, and 8 bases lay in between. Germline values: CDR1 SNHLY, CDR2 FYNNEI. CDR3 length equals 15 residues. The CDR3 region is CASSESNYSNQPQHF. DNA of the CDR3: TGTGCCAGCAGTGAAAGTAATTATAGCAATCAGCCCCAGCATTTT.

With respect to this clonotype: An end of the junction does not agree with germline; a read error may underlie this. J is TRBJ2-7 and V is TRBV4-1, with D perhaps given as TRBD1 or TRBD2 (5 bases each). The CDR3 consists of 16 residues. Germline CDR1 is MGHRA and CDR2 is YSYEKL. The CDR3 loop is CASSQAWGRSTYAQYF. The CDR3 DNA reads as TGCGCCAGCAGCCAAGCCTGGGGACGATCGACCTACGCGCAGTACTTC.

Only a few counts were recorded for this clonotype. With a far larger clone one base away, a read error is the likely cause. This chain links TRBV5-8 with TRBJ2-3; TRBD2 aligns across 9 bases. Germline V gene data show CDR1 as SGHTS and CDR2 as YDEGEE. The CDR3 extends over 18 amino acids. The J segment lost 4 bases and the V segment lost 3 bases, leaving 15 bases of the junction unmatched. CDR3: CASSSTSGSRGRADTQYF. CDR3 DNA sequence: TGTGCCAGCAGCTCGACTAGCGGTAGTCGGGGTCGGGCAGATACGCAGTATTTT.

This clonotype was detected many times. The rearrangement joins TRBV10-1 to TRBJ2-1; D remains unclear. CDR1 and CDR2 (germline): WNHNN, SYGVQD (reference sequence). This CDR3 comprises 15 residues. V shed 7 bases and J shed 6 bases, with 19 bases lying between them. The CDR3 bases are TGCGCCAGCATATTCCCCCGGAGTTCTTGCAATGAGCAGTTCTTC. It codes for CASIFPRSSCNEQFF.

This clonotype was detected a few times. The chain recombines TRBV5-1 with TRBJ2-3; no clear D gene. V lost 0 bases to trimming and J lost 4 bases, with 3 bases between them. The germline V gene has CDR1 SGHRS and CDR2 YFSETQ. This CDR3 comprises 12 residues. CDR3 sequence reads: CASSLDADTQYF. The CDR3 DNA reads TGCGCCAGCAGCTTGGACGCAGATACGCAGTATTTT.

This clonotype was found a few times. J is TRBJ2-1 and V is TRBV6-2 or TRBV6-3; no firm D call. This CDR3 comprises 12 residues. Trimming cost V 10 bases and J 4 bases, with 11 bases left between them. Looked up from germline, CDR1 is MNHEY and CDR2 is SVGEGT. The CDR3 bases are TGTGCCACCTATGGGTCATACAATGAGCAGTTCTTC. Its protein is CATYGSYNEQFF.

The CDR3 DNA is TGTGCCAGCAGTTCCCCCCTACAGAATGAGCAGTTCTTC. Residues: CASSSPLQNEQFF. The chain is built from TRBV6-2 or TRBV6-3 and TRBJ2-1; D unresolved. Germline V gene sequence: CDR1 MNHEY, CDR2 SVGEGT. The CDR3 spans 13 residues. V was shortened by 4 bases and J by 7 bases, with 11 bases between the two germline ends.

This clonotype was found many times. This sequence joins TRBV10-3 and TRBJ2-7; 9 bases agree with TRBD2. The length of the CDR3 is 12 residues. With 8 bases clipped from V and 5 bases from J, the junction kept 4 bases outside the gene matches. Germline CDR1 ENHRY, CDR2 SYGVKD. This CDR3 is CAIGGGGDEQYF. In DNA form, the CDR3 reads TGTGCCATCGGCGGCGGGGGGGACGAGCAGTACTTC.

The V and J genes are TRBV9 and TRBJ2-2, with D maybe TRBD1 (5 bases). The V gene lost 3 bases and the J gene lost 2 bases, with 20 bases spanning the gap. Per the germline V gene, CDR1 is SGDLS and CDR2 is YYNGEE. This CDR3 is built from 18 residues. CDR3 residues: CASSDPTTGARNTGELFF. CDR3 nucleotide sequence: TGTGCCAGCAGCGATCCTACAACAGGCGCGAGAAACACCGGGGAGCTGTTTTTT.

V gene TRBV12-3 or TRBV12-4 combines with J gene TRBJ2-1; 9 bases agree with TRBD2. The CDR3 sequence is 15 residues long. V was pared by 2 bases and J by 7 bases, with 6 bases of the junction left unmatched. DNA of the CDR3: TGTGCCAGCAGTTTAACGGCGGGAGGGGAAAATGAGCAGTTCTTC. Its protein product is CASSLTAGGENEQFF.

This clonotype has only a few counts. The chain combines TRBV3-1 with TRBJ2-1; unclear D gene. This CDR3 contains 17 residues. V was pared by 4 bases and J by 6 bases, with 22 bases between. Germline lookup yields CDR1 LGHDT and CDR2 YNNKEL (reference sequence). CDR3 in amino acids: CASSLPSFTLGPNEQFF. Written as DNA, the CDR3 is TGTGCCAGCAGCCTTCCCTCGTTTACCCTAGGACCCAATGAGCAGTTCTTC.

Many counts were recorded for this clonotype. V and J are TRBV12-3 or TRBV12-4 and TRBJ2-1; TRBD1 matches at 12 bases. The CDR3 loop spans 16 amino acids. With V trimmed by 5 bases and J by 7 bases, 9 bases remained unmatched. The CDR3 coding sequence is TGTGCCAGCAGTCCTCCCGGGACAGGGGGCTCGAATGAGCAGTTCTTC. Translation: CASSPPGTGGSNEQFF.

The gene calls are TRBV7-8 and TRBJ2-2; TRBD1 or TRBD2 may be the D gene (5 bases each). Germline V lookup: CDR1 SGHVS, CDR2 FQNEAQ. This CDR3 spans 15 amino acids. V gave up 0 bases and J gave up 3 bases, with 8 bases separating them. The CDR3 region is CASSLAGVDTGELFF. For the CDR3, the DNA is TGTGCCAGCAGCTTAGCGGGGGTAGACACCGGGGAGCTGTTTTTT.

This rearrangement joins TRBV7-3 to TRBJ2-3; 15 bases align to TRBD2. Trimming at V came to 4 bases and at J to 4 bases, leaving 9 bases not matched to a gene. Looked up from germline, CDR1 is SGHTA and CDR2 is FQGTGA. The CDR3 has 18 amino acids. CDR3 nucleotide sequence: TGTGCCAGCAGCTCCGCCGGACTAGCGGGAGGGCAGTCAGATACGCAGTATTTT. It encodes CASSSAGLAGGQSDTQYF.

Note on this clonotype: A read error may be the cause here, since a much bigger clone is one base away. The genes are TRBV28 and TRBJ1-5; D unresolved. The germline gives CDR1 MDHEN, CDR2 SYDVKM. The CDR3 extends over 15 amino acids. V lost 6 bases and J 6 bases, leaving 18 bases between the germline ends. CDR3 residues: CASRPAGNGSQPQHF. DNA of the CDR3: TGTGCCAGCAGACCGGCGGGGAACGGCAGTCAGCCCCAGCATTTT.

This clonotype has a count of ten or more. V and J are TRBV19 and TRBJ2-1, with 11 bases identical to TRBD2. Germline assignment: CDR1 LNHDA and CDR2 SQIVND (reference sequence). The CDR3 length is 16 residues. V dropped 5 bases and J dropped 1; count of bases not matched to a gene: 4. CDR3 region: CASSAGLAGSYNEQFF. The CDR3 DNA is TGTGCCAGTAGTGCTGGACTAGCGGGTTCCTACAATGAGCAGTTCTTC.

This clonotype was recorded at least ten times. The rearrangement uses TRBV3-1 and TRBJ2-1, with 14 bases aligning to TRBD2. Germline CDR1 LGHDT, CDR2 YNNKEL (reference sequence). V trimming: 4 bases; J trimming: 9 bases; junction bases outside the gene matches: 5. The CDR3 extends over 15 amino acids. CDR3 protein: CASSRGTSGRGEQFF. The CDR3 bases are TGTGCCAGCAGCCGCGGGACTAGCGGGAGAGGTGAGCAGTTCTTC.

To note about this clonotype: As the CDR3 is not closed by the conserved phenylalanine or tryptophan, this likely results from a read error. This chain links TRBV20-1 with TRBJ2-5; 10 bases are shared with TRBD2. The CDR3 consists of 14 residues. V was pared by 4 bases and J by 5 bases, with 7 bases of the junction left unmatched. CDR1 and CDR2 from the germline V gene are DFQATT and SNEGSKA (reference sequence). The CDR3 is CSATTGTSVETQYL. In nucleotides, the CDR3 is TGCAGTGCTACAACCGGGACTAGCGTGGAGACCCAGTACCTC.

This clonotype was seen repeatedly, ten times or more. The gene calls are TRBV11-2 and TRBJ1-1; 12 nucleotides agree with TRBD1. The germline gives CDR1 SGHAT, CDR2 FQNNGV. With V trimmed by 1 base and J by 11 bases, 8 bases remained unmatched. The CDR3 sequence is 15 residues long. CDR3 DNA sequence: TGTGCCAGCAGCTTAGCCGGGACAGGGGGCATTGGGGCTTTCTTT. Encoded protein: CASSLAGTGGIGAFF.

This clonotype was recorded a few times. J is TRBJ2-5 and V is TRBV9, with 7 bases identical to TRBD2. The CDR3 spans 16 residues. The ends lost 0 bases at V and 5 bases at J; junction bases unmatched: 10. Germline V gives CDR1 SGDLS, CDR2 YYNGEE. The CDR3 DNA reads TGTGCCAGCAGCGTAGGCCCAATCGCGGGAGATGAGACCCAGTACTTC. Its protein is CASSVGPIAGDETQYF. The full variable domain, rest sourced from reference TRBV9 and TRBJ2-5, is DSGVTQTPKHLITATGQRVTLRCSPRSGDLSVYWYQQSLDQGLQFLIQYYNGEERAKGNILERFSAQQFPDLHSELNLSSLELGDSALYFCASSVGPIAGDETQYFGPGTRLLVL.

Many counts were recorded for this clonotype. The V call is TRBV18, the J call TRBJ1-4, with 7 bases identical to TRBD1. Unmatched junction bases numbered 8, after V lost 5 bases and J lost 8 bases. The germline gives CDR1 KGHSH, CDR2 LQKENI. CDR3 length: 14 residues. CDR3 sequence (DNA): TGTGCCAGCTCATCGTCGAACAGGGGAGAAAAACTGTTTTTT. It codes for CASSSSNRGEKLFF.

This clonotype was observed a handful of times. V usage is TRBV6-2 or TRBV6-3 and J usage is TRBJ2-2, with TRBD1 matching 8 bases. There are 18 residues in the CDR3. V lost 1 base and J lost 7; bases outside the gene matches: 14. Germline lookup yields CDR1 MNHEY and CDR2 SVGEGT. This CDR3 reads CASSYYRAGTGSHGELFF. The CDR3 nucleotides are TGTGCCAGCAGTTACTACCGGGCGGGGACAGGATCTCACGGGGAGCTGTTTTTT.

This clonotype was seen a few times. The junction departs from germline at one end; a sequencing error may be responsible. This rearrangement joins TRBV3-1 to TRBJ2-7; 9 bases are shared with TRBD2. The CDR3 spans 15 residues. In germline, CDR1 is LGHDT, CDR2 YNNKEL (reference sequence). The CDR3 reads CATSEGSGSLYEQYF. The CDR3 DNA sequence: TGTGCCACCAGCGAGGGTAGCGGGAGTCTCTACGAGCAGTACTTC.

This clonotype has a count of ten or more. The genes are TRBV27 and TRBJ1-2; possibly TRBD1 for D (6 bases). From germline, CDR1 is MNHEY and CDR2 SMNVEV (reference sequence). The CDR3 contains 16 residues. Trimming took 2 bases from V and 2 from J, leaving 15 bases between them. CDR3 in DNA: TGTGCCAGCAGTTTAGAGGGCAGGGGAGAGAACTATGGCTACACCTTC. Residues: CASSLEGRGENYGYTF.

The rearrangement joins TRBV10-3 to TRBJ2-7, with TRBD2 matching 15 bases. CDR1 ENHRY and CDR2 SYGVKD come from the germline V gene. Germline trimming cut 2 bases from V and 6 bases from J; bases unmatched to any gene: 20. There are 21 residues in the CDR3. CDR3 loop: CAISEHPGLAGGKGGPGEQYF. The CDR3 region has the DNA TGTGCCATCAGTGAGCATCCCGGACTAGCGGGAGGGAAGGGGGGGCCTGGCGAGCAGTACTTC.

Points on this clonotype: Given a much more abundant clone one base away, this may be a read error. The chain joins TRBV20-1 to TRBJ1-5; D remains ambiguous. Germline CDR1 and CDR2: DFQATT and SNEGSKA (reference sequence). The CDR3 consists of 13 residues. The CDR3 nucleotides read TGCAGTGCTAGGCGGGATAGCAATCAGCCCAAGCATTTT. Its protein is CSARRDSNQPKHF.